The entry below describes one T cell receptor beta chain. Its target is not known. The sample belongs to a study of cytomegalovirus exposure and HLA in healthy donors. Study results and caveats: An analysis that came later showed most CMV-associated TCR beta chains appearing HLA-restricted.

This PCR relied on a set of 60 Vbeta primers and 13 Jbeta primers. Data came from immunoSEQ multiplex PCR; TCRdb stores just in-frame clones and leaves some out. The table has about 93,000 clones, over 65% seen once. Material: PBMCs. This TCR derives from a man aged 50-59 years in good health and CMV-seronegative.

The CDR3 DNA reads as TGTGCCAGCAGTTTCCCGACTTTAGACAGGGATGGCTACACCTTC. It translates to CASSFPTLDRDGYTF. The J gene is TRBJ1-2, the V gene TRBV6-6; 7 nucleotides line up with TRBD1. Per the germline V gene, CDR1 is MNHNY and CDR2 is SVGAGI (reference sequence). J lost 6 bases, V lost 4 bases, and 11 bases had no gene match. The CDR3 has 15 amino acids.